The rows below give T cell receptor beta chains drawn from one sample of a study of blood T cells in healthy people across ages. TCRdb fed the 5' RACE reads into MiXCR, producing one record per CDR3 protein. The sample lists around 1,700,000 distinct CDR3 sequences; roughly 28% were seen once. The sequenced material came from blood. The receptors shown here come from a woman aged 30 to 39 in good health. The CDR3 runs from the conserved cysteine through the conserved F or W. The D gene is left open where the match is weak. Not every row has a clone size; where given, it reads once, few, many or a size class.

j_call	d_call	v_call	clone_size	cdr3_aa	cdr3_nt
TRBJ1-5	TRBD1	TRBV30	-	CAWTPGQGDQPQHF	TGTGCCTGGACCCCGGGACAGGGGGATCAGCCCCAGCATTTT
TRBJ2-3	TRBD2	TRBV7-2	-	CASSFASGRVTDTQYF	TGTGCCAGCAGCTTCGCTAGCGGGAGAGTTACGGATACGCAGTATTTT
TRBJ2-7	-	TRBV4-2	-	CASSQEQSRSYEQYF	TGTGCCAGCAGCCAAGAACAGTCTCGATCCTACGAGCAGTACTTC
TRBJ2-5	-	TRBV7-9	few	CATGSQPQGTQYF	TGTGCCACGGGGTCACAACCCCAAGGGACCCAGTACTTC
TRBJ2-3	-	TRBV20-1	few	CSPAPADATTDTQYF	TGCAGCCCCGCCCCCGCGGACGCAACCACAGATACGCAGTATTTT
TRBJ1-2	-	TRBV27	few	CASSPHSSSVGYTF	TGTGCCAGCAGCCCCCATAGCAGTAGTGTCGGCTACACCTTC
TRBJ2-7	-	TRBV5-1	once	CASSSSPNLVGLYEQYF	TGCGCCAGCAGCTCTAGCCCGAACCTAGTAGGGTTGTACGAGCAGTACTTC
TRBJ2-2	-	TRBV5-1	-	CASSLAAMNTGELFF	TGCGCCAGCAGCTTGGCGGCCATGAACACCGGGGAGCTGTTTTTT
TRBJ1-2	TRBD1	TRBV2	few	CASSESQGLGGYTF	TGTGCCAGCAGTGAATCACAGGGGTTGGGTGGCTACACCTTC
TRBJ2-1	TRBD2	TRBV30	many	CAWLGLELGEQFF	TGTGCCTGGCTAGGACTAGAGCTAGGGGAGCAGTTCTTC
TRBJ1-4	-	TRBV7-9	-	CAGSLTATNEKLFF	TGTGCCGGCAGCTTAACTGCAACTAATGAAAAACTGTTTTTT
TRBJ2-3	TRBD2	TRBV6-5	-	CASKPGTSGRVDTQYF	TGTGCCAGCAAACCGGGGACTAGCGGGAGGGTGGATACGCAGTATTTT
TRBJ2-1	-	TRBV20-1	few	CSARDVWAEGSNEQFF	TGCAGTGCTAGAGATGTCTGGGCGGAGGGGTCCAATGAGCAGTTCTTC
TRBJ2-5	TRBD2	TRBV29-1	many	CSVAGSWGGEETQYF	TGCAGCGTTGCGGGGTCCTGGGGGGGGGAAGAGACCCAGTACTTC
TRBJ2-5	-	TRBV18	-	CASSPRVTEETQYF	TGTGCCAGCTCACCAAGGGTCACAGAAGAGACCCAGTACTTC
TRBJ2-3	TRBD2	TRBV7-2	-	CASSTGTSGGGTDTQYF	TGTGCCAGCAGCACCGGGACTAGCGGGGGAGGCACAGATACGCAGTATTTT
TRBJ2-4	-	TRBV13	-	CASSLEGGPLREQYF	TGTGCCAGCAGCTTAGAGGGGGGCCCCTTAAGGGAGCAGTACTTC
TRBJ2-3	-	TRBV5-1	few	CASSFSDNTDTQYF	TGCGCCAGCAGCTTTTCGGATAACACAGATACGCAGTATTTT
TRBJ2-1	-	TRBV5-1	many	CASSLGPQNEQFF	TGCGCCAGCAGCTTGGGCCCTCAAAATGAGCAGTTCTTC
TRBJ2-5	TRBD2	TRBV7-2	many	CASSSFARTSGGQTQYF	TGTGCCAGCAGCTCCTTCGCCCGGACTAGCGGGGGGCAGACCCAGTACTTC
TRBJ2-1	-	TRBV12-3/TRBV12-4	few	CASSRGLEQFF	TGTGCCAGCAGCCGGGGACTGGAGCAGTTCTTC
TRBJ1-1	-	TRBV11-2	many	CASSPLTVPRGTEAFF	TGTGCCAGCAGCCCCCTGACGGTCCCCCGGGGGACTGAAGCTTTCTTT
TRBJ2-4	-	TRBV14	few	CASSLPREQYF	TGTGCCAGCAGCCTCCCCCGGGAGCAGTACTTC
TRBJ2-2	TRBD2	TRBV20-1	-	CSATPGGTGELFF	TGCAGTGCTACACCGGGGGGCACCGGGGAGCTGTTTTTT
TRBJ1-1	-	TRBV29-1	-	CSVGFSEAFF	TGCAGCGTTGGGTTCTCTGAAGCTTTCTTT
TRBJ2-3	-	TRBV5-1	many	CASSLAGPTDTQYF	TGTGCCAGCAGCTTAGCCGGCCCCACAGATACGCAGTATTTT
TRBJ2-7	TRBD2	TRBV6-2/TRBV6-3	few	CASSGGLGFREQYF	TGTGCCAGCAGTGGGGGACTAGGCTTTCGCGAGCAGTACTTC
TRBJ2-7	TRBD1	TRBV28	many	CASSLATGDEQYF	TGTGCCAGCAGTTTGGCTACAGGGGACGAGCAGTACTTC
TRBJ2-3	-	TRBV15	-	CATSRSAGQGGTDTQYF	TGTGCCACCAGCAGATCTGCGGGACAAGGGGGCACAGATACGCAGTATTTT
TRBJ1-2	-	TRBV28	-	CASSRPREGYTF	TGTGCCAGCAGTCGCCCGAGGGAGGGCTACACCTTC
TRBJ1-1	-	TRBV7-3	few	CASSLTAGMNTEAFF	TGTGCCAGCAGCTTAACGGCAGGTATGAACACTGAAGCTTTCTTT
TRBJ2-3	-	TRBV7-2	few	CASSRGRLSTDTQYF	TGTGCCAGCAGTCGCGGACGGCTCAGCACAGATACGCAGTATTTT
TRBJ2-7	TRBD2	TRBV10-3	many	CATGPSGRRSYEQYF	TGTGCCACAGGACCTAGCGGGAGAAGATCCTACGAGCAGTACTTC
TRBJ2-3	-	TRBV12-3/TRBV12-4	-	CASSFVVDTQYF	TGTGCCAGCAGTTTTGTGGTAGATACGCAGTATTTT
TRBJ2-5	-	TRBV4-1	-	CASSQAEHQETQYF	TGCGCCAGCAGCCAAGCGGAACACCAAGAGACCCAGTACTTC
TRBJ2-5	-	TRBV29-1	many	CSVDRAEGTQYF	TGCAGCGTTGATAGGGCAGAAGGGACCCAGTACTTC